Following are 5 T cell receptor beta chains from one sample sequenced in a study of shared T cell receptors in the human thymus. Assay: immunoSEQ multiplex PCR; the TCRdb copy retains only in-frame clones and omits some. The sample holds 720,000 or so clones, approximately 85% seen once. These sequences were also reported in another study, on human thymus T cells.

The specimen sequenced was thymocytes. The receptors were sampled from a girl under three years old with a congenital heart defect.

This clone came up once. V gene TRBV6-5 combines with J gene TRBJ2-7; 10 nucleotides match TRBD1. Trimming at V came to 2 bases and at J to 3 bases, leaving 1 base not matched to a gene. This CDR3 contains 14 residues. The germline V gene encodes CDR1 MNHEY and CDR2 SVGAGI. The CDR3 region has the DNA TGTGCCAGCAGTTACCGGGACAGGGGCTACGAGCAGTACTTC. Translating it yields CASSYRDRGYEQYF.

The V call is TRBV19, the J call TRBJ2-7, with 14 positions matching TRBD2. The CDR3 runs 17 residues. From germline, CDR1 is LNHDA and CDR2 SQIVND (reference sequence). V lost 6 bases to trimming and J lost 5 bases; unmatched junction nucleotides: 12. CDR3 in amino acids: CASSPGTSGGNAHEQYF. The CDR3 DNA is TGTGCCAGTAGCCCCGGGACTAGCGGGGGCAACGCCCACGAGCAGTACTTC.

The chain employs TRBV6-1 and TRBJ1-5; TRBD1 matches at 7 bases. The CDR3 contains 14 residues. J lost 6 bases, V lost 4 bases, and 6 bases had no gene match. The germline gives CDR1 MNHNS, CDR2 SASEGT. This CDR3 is CASSVKGAIQPQHF. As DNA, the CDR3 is TGTGCCAGCAGTGTCAAGGGGGCGATTCAGCCCCAGCATTTT.

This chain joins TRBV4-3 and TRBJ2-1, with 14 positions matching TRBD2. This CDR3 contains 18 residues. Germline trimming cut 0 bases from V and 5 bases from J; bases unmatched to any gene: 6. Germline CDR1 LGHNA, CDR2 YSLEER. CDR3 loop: CASSQEGLAGADDNEQFF. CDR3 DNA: TGCGCCAGCAGCCAAGAGGGACTAGCGGGGGCAGACGACAATGAGCAGTTCTTC.

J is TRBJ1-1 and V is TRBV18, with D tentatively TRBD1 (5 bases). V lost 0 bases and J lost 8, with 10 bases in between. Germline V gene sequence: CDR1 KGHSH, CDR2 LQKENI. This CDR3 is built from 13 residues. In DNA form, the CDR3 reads TGTGCCAGCTCACCACCCCCCAGGGAAGAAGCTTTCTTT. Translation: CASSPPPREEAFF.